This T cell receptor beta chain was captured in a study of cytomegalovirus exposure and HLA in healthy donors. PCR was performed using 60 Vbeta and 13 Jbeta primers. Assay used: immunoSEQ multiplex PCR; TCRdb lists only in-frame clones, some missing. The sample carries approximately 210,000 clones, 79% recorded once. Study findings and constraints: Most TCRs appeared rarely, but some public TCRs recurred in many donors. Cytomegalovirus-associated TCR beta chains were listed, numbering roughly 150. CMV antigen specificity of a few CMV-associated chains was confirmed in vitro.

The CDR3 runs 16 residues. Germline CDR1 and CDR2: LGHNA and YNFKEQ. Trimming pared 1 base from V and 0 bases from J, leaving 13 bases between. This clone was seen a handful of times. Its antigen is still unknown. The TCR sequence derives from a girl between 5 and 17 years old in good health and CMV-seropositive. Sequencing was performed on PBMCs. The chain carries TRBV4-2 and TRBJ2-7, with D tentatively TRBD1 (5 bases). The CDR3 protein is CASSQVPQVSSYEQYF. The CDR3 bases are TGTGCCAGCAGCCAAGTCCCACAGGTCAGCTCCTACGAGCAGTACTTC.